Here is one T cell receptor beta chain with its context. The sample is drawn from a study of cytomegalovirus exposure and HLA in healthy donors. The PCR used 60 Vbeta and 13 Jbeta primers. Only in-frame clones appear in the TCRdb table, and some are missing; sequencing was by immunoSEQ multiplex PCR. The table has 140,000 to 150,000 clones, around four fifths seen once. Trimming removed 6 bases at V and 4 bases at J, with 19 bases between. CDR3 length: 16 residues. The germline V gene has CDR1 MNHGY and CDR2 SAAAGT. Sequencing used PBMCs. This clonotype originated in a boy aged 2 to 10 in good health and CMV-seronegative. The J gene is TRBJ2-1, the V gene TRBV6-8; D ambiguous. This chain's CDR3 is CASRSRLWFWYNEQFF. The CDR3 coding sequence is TGTGCCAGCAGGAGCAGGCTCTGGTTTTGGTACAATGAGCAGTTCTTC.